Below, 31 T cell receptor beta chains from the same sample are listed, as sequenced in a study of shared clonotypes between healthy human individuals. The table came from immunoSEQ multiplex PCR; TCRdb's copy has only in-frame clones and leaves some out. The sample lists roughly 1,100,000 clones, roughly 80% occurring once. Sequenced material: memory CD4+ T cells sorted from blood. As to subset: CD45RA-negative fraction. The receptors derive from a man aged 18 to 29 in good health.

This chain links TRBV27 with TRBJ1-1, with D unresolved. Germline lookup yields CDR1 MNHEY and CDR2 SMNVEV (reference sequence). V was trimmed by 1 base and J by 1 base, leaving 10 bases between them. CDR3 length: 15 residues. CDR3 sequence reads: CASSLWARSNTEAFF. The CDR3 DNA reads TGTGCCAGCAGTTTATGGGCCAGGTCGAACACTGAAGCTTTCTTT.

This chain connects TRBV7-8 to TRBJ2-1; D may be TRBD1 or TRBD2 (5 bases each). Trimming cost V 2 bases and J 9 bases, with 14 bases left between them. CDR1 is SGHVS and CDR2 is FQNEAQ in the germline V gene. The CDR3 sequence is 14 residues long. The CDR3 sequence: CASSLISGAGEQFF. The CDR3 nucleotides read TGTGCCAGCAGCTTAATTTCCGGGGCGGGTGAGCAGTTCTTC.

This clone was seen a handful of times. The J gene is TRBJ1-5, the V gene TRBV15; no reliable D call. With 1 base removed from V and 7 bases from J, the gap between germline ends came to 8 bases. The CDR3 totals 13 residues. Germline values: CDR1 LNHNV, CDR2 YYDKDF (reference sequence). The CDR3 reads CATSRGVGQPQHF. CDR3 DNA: TGTGCCACCAGCAGAGGGGTAGGGCAGCCCCAGCATTTT. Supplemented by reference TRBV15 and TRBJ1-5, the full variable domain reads DAMVIQNPRYQVTQFGKPVTLSCSQTLNHNVMYWYQQKSSQAPKLLFHYYDKDFNNEADTPDNFQSRRPNTSFCFLDIRSPGLGDTAMYLCATSRGVGQPQHFGDGTRLSIL.

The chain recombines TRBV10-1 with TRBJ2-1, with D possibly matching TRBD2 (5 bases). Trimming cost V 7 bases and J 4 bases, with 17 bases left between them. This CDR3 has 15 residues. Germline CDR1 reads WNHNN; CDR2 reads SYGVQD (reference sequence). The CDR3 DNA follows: TGCGCCAGCAAAGGCCCCGCGGGTCAATACAATGAGCAGTTCTTC. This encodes CASKGPAGQYNEQFF.

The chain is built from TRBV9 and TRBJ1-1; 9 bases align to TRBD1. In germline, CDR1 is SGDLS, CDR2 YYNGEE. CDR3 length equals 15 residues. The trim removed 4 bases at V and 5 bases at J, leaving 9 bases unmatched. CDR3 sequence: CASSPQGTGRTEAFF. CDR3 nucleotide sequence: TGTGCCAGCAGCCCTCAGGGGACAGGGAGGACTGAAGCTTTCTTT.

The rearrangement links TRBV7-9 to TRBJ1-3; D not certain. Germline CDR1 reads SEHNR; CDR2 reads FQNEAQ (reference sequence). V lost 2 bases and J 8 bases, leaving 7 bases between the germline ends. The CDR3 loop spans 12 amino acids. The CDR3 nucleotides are TGTGCCAGCAGCTTAATCGGGGACACCATATATTTT. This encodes CASSLIGDTIYF.

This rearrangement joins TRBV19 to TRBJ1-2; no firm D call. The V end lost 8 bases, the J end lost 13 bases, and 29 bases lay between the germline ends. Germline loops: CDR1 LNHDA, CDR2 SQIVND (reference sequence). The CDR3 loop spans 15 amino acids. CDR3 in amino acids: CASGSGRTLTMALTF. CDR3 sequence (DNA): TGTGCCAGTGGCAGTGGGCGGACCTTAACTATGGCTCTCACCTTC. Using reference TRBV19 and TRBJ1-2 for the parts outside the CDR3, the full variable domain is DGGITQSPKYLFRKEGQNVTLSCEQNLNHDAMYWYRQDPGQGLRLIYYSQIVNDFQKGDIAEGYSVSREKKESFPLTVTSAQKNPTAFYLCASGSGRTLTMALTFGSGTRLTVV.

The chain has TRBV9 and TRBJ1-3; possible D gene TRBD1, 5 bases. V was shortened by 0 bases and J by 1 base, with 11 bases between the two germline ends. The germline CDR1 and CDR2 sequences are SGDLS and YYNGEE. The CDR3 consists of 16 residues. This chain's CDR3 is CASSVAGQGSGNTIYF. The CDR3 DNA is TGTGCCAGCAGCGTAGCCGGCCAGGGATCTGGAAACACCATATATTTT.

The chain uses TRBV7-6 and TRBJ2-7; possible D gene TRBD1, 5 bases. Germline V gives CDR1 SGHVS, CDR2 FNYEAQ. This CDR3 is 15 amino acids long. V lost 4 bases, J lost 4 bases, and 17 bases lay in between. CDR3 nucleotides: TGTGCCAGCAGCTCCCAGCCGTGGCAGGGTTACGAGCAGTACTTC. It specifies CASSSQPWQGYEQYF.

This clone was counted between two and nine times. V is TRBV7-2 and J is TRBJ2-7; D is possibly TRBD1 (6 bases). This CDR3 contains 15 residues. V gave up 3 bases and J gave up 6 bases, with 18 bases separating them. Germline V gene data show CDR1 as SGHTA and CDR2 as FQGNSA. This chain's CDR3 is CASSLTKGVGSEQYF. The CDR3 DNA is TGTGCCAGCAGCTTGACAAAGGGGGTAGGCTCCGAGCAGTACTTC.

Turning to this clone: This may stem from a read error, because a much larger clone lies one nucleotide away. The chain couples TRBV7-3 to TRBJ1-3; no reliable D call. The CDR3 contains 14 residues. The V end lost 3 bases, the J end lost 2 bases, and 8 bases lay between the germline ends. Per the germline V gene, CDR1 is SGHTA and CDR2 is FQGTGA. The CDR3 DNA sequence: TGTGCCAGCAGCTTGGCCGGGACTGGAAACACCATATATTTT. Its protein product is CASSLAGTGNTIYF.

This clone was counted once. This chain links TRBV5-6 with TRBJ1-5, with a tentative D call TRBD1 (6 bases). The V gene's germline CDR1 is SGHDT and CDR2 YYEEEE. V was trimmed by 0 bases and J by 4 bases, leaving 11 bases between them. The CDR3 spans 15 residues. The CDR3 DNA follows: TGTGCCAGCAGCTTGGGGCAGGGGAGAAATCAGCCCCAGCATTTT. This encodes CASSLGQGRNQPQHF.

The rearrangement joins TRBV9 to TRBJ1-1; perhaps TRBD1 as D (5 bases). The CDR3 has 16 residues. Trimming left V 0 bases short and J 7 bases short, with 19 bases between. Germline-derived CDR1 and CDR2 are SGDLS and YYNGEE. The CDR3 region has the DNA TGTGCCAGCAGCGTAGTGCACAGGCCCGAAGGCCTTGAAGCTTTCTTT. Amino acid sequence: CASSVVHRPEGLEAFF.

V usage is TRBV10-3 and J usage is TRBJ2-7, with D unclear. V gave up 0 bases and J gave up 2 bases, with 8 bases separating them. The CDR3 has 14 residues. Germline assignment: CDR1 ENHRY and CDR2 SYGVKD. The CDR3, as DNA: TGTGCCATCAGTGAGTCGACCACCCCCTACGAGCAGTACTTC. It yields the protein CAISESTTPYEQYF.

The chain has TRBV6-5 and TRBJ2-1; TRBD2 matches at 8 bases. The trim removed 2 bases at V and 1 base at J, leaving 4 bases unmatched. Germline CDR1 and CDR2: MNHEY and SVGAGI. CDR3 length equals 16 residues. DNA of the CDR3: TGTGCCAGCAGTTACAGGGGCGGGGGGTCCTACAATGAGCAGTTCTTC. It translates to CASSYRGGGSYNEQFF.

The CDR3 protein is CAISVKDRTEAFF. The CDR3, as DNA: TGTGCCATCAGTGTAAAAGACAGGACTGAAGCTTTCTTT. The chain recombines TRBV10-3 with TRBJ1-1; the D gene is possibly TRBD1 (6 bases). The CDR3 is made up of 13 amino acids. Germline V gene sequence: CDR1 ENHRY, CDR2 SYGVKD. The V end was cut by 4 bases, the J end by 5 bases, with 11 bases between.

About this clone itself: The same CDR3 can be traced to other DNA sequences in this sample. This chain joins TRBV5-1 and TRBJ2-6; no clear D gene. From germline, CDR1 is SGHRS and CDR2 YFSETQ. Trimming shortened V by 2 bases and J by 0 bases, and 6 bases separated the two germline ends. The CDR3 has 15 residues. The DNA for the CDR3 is TGCGCCAGCAGCTTAGGCGGCTCTGGGGCCAACGTCCTGACTTTC. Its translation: CASSLGGSGANVLTF.

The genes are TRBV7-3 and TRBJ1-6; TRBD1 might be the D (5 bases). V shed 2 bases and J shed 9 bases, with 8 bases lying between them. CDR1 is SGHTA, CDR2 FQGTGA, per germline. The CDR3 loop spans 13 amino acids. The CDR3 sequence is CASSLLRGSPLHF. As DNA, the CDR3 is TGTGCCAGCAGCTTACTAAGGGGTTCACCCCTCCACTTT.

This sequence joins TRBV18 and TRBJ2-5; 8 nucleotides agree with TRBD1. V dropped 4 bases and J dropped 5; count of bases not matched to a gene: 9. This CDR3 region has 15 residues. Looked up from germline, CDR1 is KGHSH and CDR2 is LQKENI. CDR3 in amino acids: CASSRSGQGQETQYF. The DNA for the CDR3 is TGTGCCAGCTCACGCTCAGGACAGGGACAGGAGACCCAGTACTTC.

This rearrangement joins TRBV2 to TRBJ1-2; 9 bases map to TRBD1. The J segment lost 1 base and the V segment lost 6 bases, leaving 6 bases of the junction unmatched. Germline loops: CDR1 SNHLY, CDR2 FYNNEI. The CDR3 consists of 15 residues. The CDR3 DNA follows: TGTGCCAGCAGGATGGACAGGGGTTATAACTATGGCTACACCTTC. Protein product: CASRMDRGYNYGYTF.

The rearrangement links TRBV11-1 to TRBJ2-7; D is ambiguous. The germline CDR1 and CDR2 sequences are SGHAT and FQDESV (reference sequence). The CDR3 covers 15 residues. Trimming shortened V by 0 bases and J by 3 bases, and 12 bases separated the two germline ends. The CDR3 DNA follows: TGTGCCAGCAGCTTAGCGTCGGGTGCCGACTACGAGCAGTACTTC. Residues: CASSLASGADYEQYF.

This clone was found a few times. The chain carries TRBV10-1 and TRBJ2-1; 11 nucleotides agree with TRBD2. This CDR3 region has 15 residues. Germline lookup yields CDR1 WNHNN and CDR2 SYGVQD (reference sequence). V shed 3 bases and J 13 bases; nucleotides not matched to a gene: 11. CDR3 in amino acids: CASSETLAGGHPQFF. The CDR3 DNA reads TGCGCCAGCAGTGAAACTCTAGCGGGGGGCCATCCACAGTTCTTC.

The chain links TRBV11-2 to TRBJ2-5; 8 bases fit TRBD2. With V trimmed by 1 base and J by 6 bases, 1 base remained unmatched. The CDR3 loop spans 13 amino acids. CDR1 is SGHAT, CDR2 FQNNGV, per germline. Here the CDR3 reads CASSLGGGKTQYF. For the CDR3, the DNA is TGTGCCAGCAGCTTAGGCGGGGGGAAGACCCAGTACTTC.

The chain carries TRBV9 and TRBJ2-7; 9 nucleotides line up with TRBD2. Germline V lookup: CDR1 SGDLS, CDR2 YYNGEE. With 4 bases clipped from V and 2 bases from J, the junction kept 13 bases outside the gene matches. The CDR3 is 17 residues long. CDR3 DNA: TGTGCCAGCAGCCACAAGCCCGACGCGGGGGGGGCCTACGAGCAGTACTTC. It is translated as CASSHKPDAGGAYEQYF.

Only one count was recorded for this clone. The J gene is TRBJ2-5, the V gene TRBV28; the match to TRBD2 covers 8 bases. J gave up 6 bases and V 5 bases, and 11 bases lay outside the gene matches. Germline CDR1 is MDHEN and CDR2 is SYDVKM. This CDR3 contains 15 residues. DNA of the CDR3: TGTGCCAGCAGTACTCCGGGACTAGGGAGACAGACCCAGTACTTC. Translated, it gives CASSTPGLGRQTQYF. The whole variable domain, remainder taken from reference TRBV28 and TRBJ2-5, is DVKVTQSSRYLVKRTGEKVFLECVQDMDHENMFWYRQDPGLGLRLIYFSYDVKMKEKGDIPEGYSVSREKKERFSLILESASTNQTSMYLCASSTPGLGRQTQYFGPGTRLLVL.

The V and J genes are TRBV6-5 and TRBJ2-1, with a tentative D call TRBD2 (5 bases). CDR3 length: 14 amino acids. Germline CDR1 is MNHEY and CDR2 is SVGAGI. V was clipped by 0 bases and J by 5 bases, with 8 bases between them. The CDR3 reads CASSYSRGNNEQFF. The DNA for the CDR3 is TGTGCCAGCAGTTACTCTCGGGGAAACAATGAGCAGTTCTTC.

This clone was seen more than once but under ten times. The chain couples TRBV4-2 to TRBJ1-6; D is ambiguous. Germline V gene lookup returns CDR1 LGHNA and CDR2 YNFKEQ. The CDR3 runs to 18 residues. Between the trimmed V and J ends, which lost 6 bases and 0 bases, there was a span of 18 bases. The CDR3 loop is CASSETRRLSSYNSPLHF. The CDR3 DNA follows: TGTGCCAGCAGTGAAACGAGACGGTTGAGCTCCTATAATTCACCCCTCCACTTT.

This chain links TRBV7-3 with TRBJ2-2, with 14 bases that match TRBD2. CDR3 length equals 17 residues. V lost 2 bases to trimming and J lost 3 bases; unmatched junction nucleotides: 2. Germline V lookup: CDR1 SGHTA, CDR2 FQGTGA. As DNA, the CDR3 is TGTGCCAGCAGCTTACTGGGACTAGCGGGGGACACCGGGGAGCTGTTTTTT. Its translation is CASSLLGLAGDTGELFF. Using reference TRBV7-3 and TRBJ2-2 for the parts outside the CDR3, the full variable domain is GAGVSQTPSNKVTEKGKYVELRCDPISGHTALYWYRQSLGQGPEFLIYFQGTGAADDSGLPNDRFFAVRPEGSVSTLKIQRTERGDSAVYLCASSLLGLAGDTGELFFGEGSRLTVL.

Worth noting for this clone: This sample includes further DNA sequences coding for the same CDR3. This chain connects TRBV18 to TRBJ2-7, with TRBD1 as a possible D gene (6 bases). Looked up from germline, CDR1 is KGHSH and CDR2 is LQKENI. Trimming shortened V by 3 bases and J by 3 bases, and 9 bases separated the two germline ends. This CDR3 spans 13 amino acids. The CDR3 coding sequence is TGTGCCAGCTCACCGGGACACAACTACGAGCAGTACTTC. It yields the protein CASSPGHNYEQYF.

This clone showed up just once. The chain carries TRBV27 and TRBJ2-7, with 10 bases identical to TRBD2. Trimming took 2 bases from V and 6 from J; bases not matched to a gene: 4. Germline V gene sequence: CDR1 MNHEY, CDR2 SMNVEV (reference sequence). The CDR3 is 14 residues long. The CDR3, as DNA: TGTGCCAGCAGTTTACGCCTAGCGGGAGTCGAGCAGTACTTC. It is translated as CASSLRLAGVEQYF.

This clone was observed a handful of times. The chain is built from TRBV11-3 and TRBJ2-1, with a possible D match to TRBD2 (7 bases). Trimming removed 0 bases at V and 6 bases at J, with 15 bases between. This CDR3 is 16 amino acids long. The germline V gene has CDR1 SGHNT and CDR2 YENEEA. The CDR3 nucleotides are TGTGCCAGCAGCTTAGATCTCGGGGGGCCCCCCAATGAGCAGTTCTTC. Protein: CASSLDLGGPPNEQFF.